This TCR beta chain was captured by sequencing in a study of blood T cell repertoires in COVID-19. Here immunoSEQ multiplex PCR was the method, and the copy in TCRdb shows in-frame clones only, minus some. The sample carries 250,000 to 350,000 clones, roughly 82% recorded once. The germline CDR1 and CDR2 sequences are WNHNN and SYGVQD (reference sequence). The CDR3 contains 15 residues. V lost 8 bases to trimming and J lost 4 bases; unmatched junction nucleotides: 13. Sequenced material: peripheral blood. The rearrangement links TRBV10-1 to TRBJ2-5; 7 bases map to TRBD2. The clonotype comes from a woman in her fifties or sixties with acute or convalescent COVID-19. The CDR3 protein is CASPLAESKGETQYF. CDR3 DNA sequence: TGCGCCAGCCCCCTAGCGGAGTCAAAGGGAGAGACCCAGTACTTC.